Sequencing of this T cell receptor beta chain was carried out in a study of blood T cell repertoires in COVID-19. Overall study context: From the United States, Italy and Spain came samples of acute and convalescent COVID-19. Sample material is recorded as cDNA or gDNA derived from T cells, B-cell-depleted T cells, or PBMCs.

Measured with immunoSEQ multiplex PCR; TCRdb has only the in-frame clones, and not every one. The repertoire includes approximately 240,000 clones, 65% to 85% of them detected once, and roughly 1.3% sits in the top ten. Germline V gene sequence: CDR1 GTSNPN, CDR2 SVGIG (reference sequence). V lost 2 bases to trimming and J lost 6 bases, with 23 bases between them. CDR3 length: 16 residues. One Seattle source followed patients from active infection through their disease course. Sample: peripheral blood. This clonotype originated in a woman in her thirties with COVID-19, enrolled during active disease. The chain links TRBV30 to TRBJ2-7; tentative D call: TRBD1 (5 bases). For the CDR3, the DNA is TGTGCCTGGAGTTCGAGATCGGACACGAACTTACGCGAGCAGTACTTC. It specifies CAWSSRSDTNLREQYF.